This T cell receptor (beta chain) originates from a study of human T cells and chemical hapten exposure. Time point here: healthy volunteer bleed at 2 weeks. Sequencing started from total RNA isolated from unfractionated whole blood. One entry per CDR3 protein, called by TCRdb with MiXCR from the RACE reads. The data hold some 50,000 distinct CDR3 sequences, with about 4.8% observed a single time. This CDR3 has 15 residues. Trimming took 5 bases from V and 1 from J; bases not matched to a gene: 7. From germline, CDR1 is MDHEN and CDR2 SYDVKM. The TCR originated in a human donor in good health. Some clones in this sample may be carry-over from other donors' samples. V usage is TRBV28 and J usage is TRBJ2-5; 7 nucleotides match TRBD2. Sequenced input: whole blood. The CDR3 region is CASSVSLAVQETQYF. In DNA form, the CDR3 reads TGTGCCAGCAGTGTATCTCTAGCGGTCCAAGAGACCCAGTACTTC.